In this sample, the clone carrying this TCR beta chain turned up a few times. Its target is unknown. The data originate from a study of response to subunit inactivated influenza vaccine. Whole-study findings and limits: Few additional T cells are recruited per seasonal influenza vaccination, authors suggested.

This CDR3 is built from 14 residues. Looked up from germline, CDR1 is ENHRY and CDR2 is SYGVKD. Between the trimmed V and J ends, which lost 0 bases and 9 bases, there was a span of 12 bases. TCRdb passed the RT-PCR reads through MiXCR, listing each CDR3 protein once. The repertoire holds 700,000 to 800,000 distinct CDR3 sequences, with about 18% as singletons. The gene calls are TRBV10-3 and TRBJ1-3; D is uncertain. The sequencing used PBMCs from blood, collected 4 to 6 days after vaccination. This clonotype was obtained from a man aged 50-60 years who received an inactivated influenza vaccine. CDR3 protein: CAISESSGVSTIYF. CDR3 nucleotides: TGTGCCATCAGTGAGTCGTCAGGAGTCAGCACCATATATTTT.